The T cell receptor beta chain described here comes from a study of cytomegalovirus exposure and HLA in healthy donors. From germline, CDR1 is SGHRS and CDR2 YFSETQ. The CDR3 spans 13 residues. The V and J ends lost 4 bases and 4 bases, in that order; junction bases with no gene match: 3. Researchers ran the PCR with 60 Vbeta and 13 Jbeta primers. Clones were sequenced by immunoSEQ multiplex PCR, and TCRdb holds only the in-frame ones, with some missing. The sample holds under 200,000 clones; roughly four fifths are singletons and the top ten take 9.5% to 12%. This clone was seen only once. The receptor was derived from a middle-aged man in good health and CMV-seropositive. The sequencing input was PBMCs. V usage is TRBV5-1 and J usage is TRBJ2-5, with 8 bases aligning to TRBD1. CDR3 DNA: TGCGCCAGCAGCCCGACAGGGGCAGAGACCCAGTACTTC. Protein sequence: CASSPTGAETQYF.